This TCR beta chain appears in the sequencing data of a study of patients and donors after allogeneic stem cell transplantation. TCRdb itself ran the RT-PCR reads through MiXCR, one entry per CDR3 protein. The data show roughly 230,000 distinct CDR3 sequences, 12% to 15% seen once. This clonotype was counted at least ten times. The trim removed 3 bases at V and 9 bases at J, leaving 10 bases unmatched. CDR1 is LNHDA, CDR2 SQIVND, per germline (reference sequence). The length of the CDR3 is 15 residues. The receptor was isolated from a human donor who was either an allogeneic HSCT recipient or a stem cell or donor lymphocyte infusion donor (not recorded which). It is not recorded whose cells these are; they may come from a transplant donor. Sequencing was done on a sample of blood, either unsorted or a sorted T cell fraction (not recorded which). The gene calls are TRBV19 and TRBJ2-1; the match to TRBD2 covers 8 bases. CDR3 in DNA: TGTGCCAGTAGTATTGGGGCGGGAGGAGAAGGTGAGCAGTTCTTC. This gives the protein CASSIGAGGEGEQFF.